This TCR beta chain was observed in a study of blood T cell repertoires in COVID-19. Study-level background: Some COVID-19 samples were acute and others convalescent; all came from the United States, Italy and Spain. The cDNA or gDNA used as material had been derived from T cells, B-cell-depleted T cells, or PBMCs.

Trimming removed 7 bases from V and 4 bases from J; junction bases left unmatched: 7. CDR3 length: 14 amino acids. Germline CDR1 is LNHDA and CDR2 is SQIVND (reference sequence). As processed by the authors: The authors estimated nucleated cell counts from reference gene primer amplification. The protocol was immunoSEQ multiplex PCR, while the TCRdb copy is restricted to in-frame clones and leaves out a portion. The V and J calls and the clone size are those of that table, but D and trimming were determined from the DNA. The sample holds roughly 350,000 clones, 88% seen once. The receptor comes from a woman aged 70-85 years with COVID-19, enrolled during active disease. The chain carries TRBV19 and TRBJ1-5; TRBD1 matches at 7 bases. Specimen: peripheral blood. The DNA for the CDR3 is TGTGCCAGTACCCGGGACAGCACAAATCAGCCCCAGCATTTT. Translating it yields CASTRDSTNQPQHF.